This TCR beta chain was obtained from a study of neurological immune-mediated disorders. TCRdb re-called the 5' RACE reads through MiXCR, storing one row per CDR3 protein. The top ten clones hold around 1.3% of a sample with approximately 40,000 distinct CDR3 sequences, roughly 13% of them seen once. Germline-derived CDR1 and CDR2 are ENHRY and SYGVKD. This CDR3 spans 12 amino acids. Trimming stripped 2 bases from V and 11 bases from J, with 12 bases between. This clonotype was recorded many times. This TCR was recovered from a female donor in good health. The chain carries TRBV10-3 and TRBJ1-1; no clear D. Sequencing was done on a sample of PBMCs. The CDR3 is CAISEEGGKAFF. The CDR3 DNA reads as TGTGCCATCAGTGAGGAGGGAGGGAAGGCTTTCTTT.